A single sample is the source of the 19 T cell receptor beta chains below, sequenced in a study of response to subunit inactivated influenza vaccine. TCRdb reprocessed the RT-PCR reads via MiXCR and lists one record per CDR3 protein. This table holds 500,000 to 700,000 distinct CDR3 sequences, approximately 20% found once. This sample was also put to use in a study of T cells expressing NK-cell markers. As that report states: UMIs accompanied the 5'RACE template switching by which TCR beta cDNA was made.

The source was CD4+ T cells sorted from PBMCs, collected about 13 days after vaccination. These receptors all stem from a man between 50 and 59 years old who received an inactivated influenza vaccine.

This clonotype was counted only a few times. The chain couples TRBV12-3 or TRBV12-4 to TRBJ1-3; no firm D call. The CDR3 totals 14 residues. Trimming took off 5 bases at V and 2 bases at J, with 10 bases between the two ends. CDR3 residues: CASSPLQPGNTIYF. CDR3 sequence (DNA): TGTGCCAGCAGTCCTCTCCAACCTGGAAACACCATATATTTT.

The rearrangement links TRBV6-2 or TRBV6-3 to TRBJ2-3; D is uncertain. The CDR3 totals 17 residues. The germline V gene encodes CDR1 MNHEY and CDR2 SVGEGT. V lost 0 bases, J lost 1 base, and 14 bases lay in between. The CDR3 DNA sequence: TGTGCCAGCAGTTACTCGCCTCCGGAGATCGGCACAGATACGCAGTATTTT. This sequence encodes CASSYSPPEIGTDTQYF.

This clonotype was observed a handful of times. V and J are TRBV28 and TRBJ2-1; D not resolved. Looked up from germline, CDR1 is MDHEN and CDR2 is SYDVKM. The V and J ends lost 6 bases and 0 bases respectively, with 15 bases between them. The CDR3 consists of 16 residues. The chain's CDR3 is CASRPLGSGSYNEQFF. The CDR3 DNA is TGTGCCAGCAGACCCCTCGGTAGTGGCTCCTACAATGAGCAGTTCTTC.

CDR3 nucleotides: TGTGCCAGCAGCCCCCGCGGCAGGGATCAGTATTTT. Translation: CASSPRGRDQYF. The V gene is TRBV3-1, the J gene TRBJ2-3; D may be TRBD1 (5 bases). The CDR3 runs 12 residues. Deletions cut 4 bases from V and 12 bases from J, with 14 bases between. From germline, CDR1 is LGHDT and CDR2 YNNKEL (reference sequence).

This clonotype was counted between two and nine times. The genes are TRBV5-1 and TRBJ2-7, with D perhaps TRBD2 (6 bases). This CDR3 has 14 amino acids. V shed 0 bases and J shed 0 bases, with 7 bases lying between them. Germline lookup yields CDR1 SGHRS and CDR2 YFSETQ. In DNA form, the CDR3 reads TGCGCCAGCAGCTTGGAAGCGGGCTCCTACGAGCAGTACTTC. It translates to CASSLEAGSYEQYF. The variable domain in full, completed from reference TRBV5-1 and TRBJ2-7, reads KAGVTQTPRYLIKTRGQQVTLSCSPISGHRSVSWYQQTPGQGLQFLFEYFSETQRNKGNFPGRFSGRQFSNSRSEMNVSTLELGDSALYLCASSLEAGSYEQYFGPGTRLTVT.

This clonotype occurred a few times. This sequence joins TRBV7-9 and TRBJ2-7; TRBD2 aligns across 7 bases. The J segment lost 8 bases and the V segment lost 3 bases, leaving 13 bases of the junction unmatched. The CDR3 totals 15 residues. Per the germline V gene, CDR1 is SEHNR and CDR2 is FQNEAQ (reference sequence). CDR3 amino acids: CASSLSGGREYQQYF. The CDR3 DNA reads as TGTGCCAGCAGCTTGTCCGGTGGGCGGGAGTATCAGCAGTACTTC. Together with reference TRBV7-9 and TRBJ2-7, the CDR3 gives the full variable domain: DTGVSQNPRHKITKRGQNVTFRCDPISEHNRLYWYRQTLGQGPEFLTYFQNEAQLEKSRLLSDRFSAERPKGSFSTLEIQRTEQGDSAMYLCASSLSGGREYQQYFGPGTRLTVT.

The CDR3 spells CAISGETGELFF. CDR3 sequence (DNA): TGTGCCATATCTGGGGAGACCGGGGAGCTGTTTTTT. This sequence joins TRBV10-3 and TRBJ2-2; D might be TRBD2 (5 bases). Trimming pared 9 bases from V and 5 bases from J, leaving 10 bases between. The CDR3 is 12 residues long. Germline V gives CDR1 ENHRY, CDR2 SYGVKD.

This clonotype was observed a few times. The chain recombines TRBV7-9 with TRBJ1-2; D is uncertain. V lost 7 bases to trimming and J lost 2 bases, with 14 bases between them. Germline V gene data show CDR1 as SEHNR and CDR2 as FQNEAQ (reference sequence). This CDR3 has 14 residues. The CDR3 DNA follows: TGTGCCAGCACCCTACGGGGTTCGAACTATGGCTACACCTTC. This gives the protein CASTLRGSNYGYTF. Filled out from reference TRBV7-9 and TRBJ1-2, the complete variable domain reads DTGVSQNPRHKITKRGQNVTFRCDPISEHNRLYWYRQTLGQGPEFLTYFQNEAQLEKSRLLSDRFSAERPKGSFSTLEIQRTEQGDSAMYLCASTLRGSNYGYTFGSGTRLTVV.

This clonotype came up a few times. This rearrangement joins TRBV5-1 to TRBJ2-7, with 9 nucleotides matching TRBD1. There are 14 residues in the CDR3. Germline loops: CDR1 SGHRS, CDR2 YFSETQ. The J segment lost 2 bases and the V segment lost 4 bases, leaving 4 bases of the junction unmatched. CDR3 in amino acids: CASSEGQGTYEQYF. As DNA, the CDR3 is TGCGCCAGCAGCGAAGGACAGGGGACCTACGAGCAGTACTTC.

Here the CDR3 reads CASSPQAAKNIQYF. In DNA form, the CDR3 reads TGTGCCAGCAGTCCGCAGGCGGCCAAAAACATTCAGTACTTC. This sequence joins TRBV12-3 or TRBV12-4 and TRBJ2-4; D is unresolved. The V end was cut by 5 bases, the J end by 1 base, with 9 bases between. The CDR3 totals 14 residues.

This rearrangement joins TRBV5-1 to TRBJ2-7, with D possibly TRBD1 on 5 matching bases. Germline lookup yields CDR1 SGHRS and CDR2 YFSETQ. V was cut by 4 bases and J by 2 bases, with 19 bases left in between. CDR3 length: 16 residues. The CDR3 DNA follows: TGCGCCAGCAGCCCTACAGGTGGTTCCCTCCCCTACGAGCAGTACTTC. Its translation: CASSPTGGSLPYEQYF.

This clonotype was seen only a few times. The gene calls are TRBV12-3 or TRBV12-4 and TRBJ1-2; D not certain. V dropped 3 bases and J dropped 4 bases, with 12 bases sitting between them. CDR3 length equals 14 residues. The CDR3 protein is CASSFSVGSYGYTF. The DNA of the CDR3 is TGTGCCAGCAGTTTCTCCGTGGGGAGCTATGGCTACACCTTC.

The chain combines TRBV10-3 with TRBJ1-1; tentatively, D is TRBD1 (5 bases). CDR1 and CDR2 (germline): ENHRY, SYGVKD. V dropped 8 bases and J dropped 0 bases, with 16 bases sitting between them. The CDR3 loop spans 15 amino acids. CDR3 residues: CAIGTGTTMNTEAFF. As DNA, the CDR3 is TGTGCCATCGGTACCGGGACGACAATGAACACTGAAGCTTTCTTT.

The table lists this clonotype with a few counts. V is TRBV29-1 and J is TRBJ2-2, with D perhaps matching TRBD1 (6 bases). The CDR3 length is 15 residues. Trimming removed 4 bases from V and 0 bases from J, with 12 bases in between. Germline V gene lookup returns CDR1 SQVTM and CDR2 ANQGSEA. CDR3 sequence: CSVASQGTNTGELFF. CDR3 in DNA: TGCAGCGTTGCGTCCCAGGGGACGAACACCGGGGAGCTGTTTTTT.

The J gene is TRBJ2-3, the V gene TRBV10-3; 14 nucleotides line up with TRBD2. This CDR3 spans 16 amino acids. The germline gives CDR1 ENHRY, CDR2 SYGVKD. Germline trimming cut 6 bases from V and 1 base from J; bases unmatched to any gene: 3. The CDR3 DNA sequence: TGTGCCATCAGGGGACTAGCGGGGGCCGGCACAGATACGCAGTATTTT. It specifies CAIRGLAGAGTDTQYF.

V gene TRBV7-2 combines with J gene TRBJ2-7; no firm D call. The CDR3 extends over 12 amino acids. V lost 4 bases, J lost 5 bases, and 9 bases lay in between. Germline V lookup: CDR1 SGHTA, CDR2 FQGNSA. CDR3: CASSSPGHEQYF. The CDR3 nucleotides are TGTGCCAGCAGCTCACCCGGGCACGAGCAGTACTTC.

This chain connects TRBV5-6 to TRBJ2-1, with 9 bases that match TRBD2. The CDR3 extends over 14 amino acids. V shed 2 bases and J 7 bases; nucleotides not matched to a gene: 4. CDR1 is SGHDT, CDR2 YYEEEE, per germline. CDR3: CASSLPGLANEQFF. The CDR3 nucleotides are TGTGCCAGCAGCTTACCGGGACTAGCTAATGAGCAGTTCTTC.

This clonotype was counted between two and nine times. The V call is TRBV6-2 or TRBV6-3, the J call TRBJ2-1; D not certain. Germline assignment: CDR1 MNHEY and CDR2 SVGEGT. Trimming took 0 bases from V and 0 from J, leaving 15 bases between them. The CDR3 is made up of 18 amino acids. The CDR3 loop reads CASSYSSLRSSSYNEQFF. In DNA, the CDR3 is TGTGCCAGCAGTTACTCGAGCCTGCGCTCCAGCTCCTACAATGAGCAGTTCTTC.

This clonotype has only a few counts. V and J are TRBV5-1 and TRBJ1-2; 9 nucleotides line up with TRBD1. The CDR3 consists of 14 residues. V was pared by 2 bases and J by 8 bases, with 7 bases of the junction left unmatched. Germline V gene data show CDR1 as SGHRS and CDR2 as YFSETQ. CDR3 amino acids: CASSLEQGAMGYTF. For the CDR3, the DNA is TGCGCCAGCAGCTTAGAACAGGGGGCGATGGGCTACACCTTC.